Sequencing of this T cell receptor (beta chain) was carried out in a study of T cells in Graves' hyperthyroidism and ophthalmopathy. The table lists this clonotype with many counts. Researchers amplified the TCR beta CDR3 regions from RNA transcripts. Initially, a first-round RT-PCR of the TCR CDR3 employed the HTBI primer set. TCRdb passed the multiplex PCR reads through MiXCR, listing each CDR3 protein once. The top ten clones hold approximately 6.8% of a sample with about 640,000 distinct CDR3 sequences, 45% of them seen once. This CDR3 comprises 15 residues. V was clipped by 6 bases and J by 0 bases, with 9 bases between them. The germline gives CDR1 SEHNR, CDR2 FQNEAQ (reference sequence).

The chain is built from TRBV7-9 and TRBJ2-6; D gene unclear. This sequence originates from an adult man with Graves' disease, either hyperthyroidism or ophthalmopathy (not recorded which). The sample comprised peripheral blood or thyroid tissue (not recorded which). The CDR3: CASSSWGSGANVLTF. The CDR3 nucleotides read TGTGCCAGCAGTTCTTGGGGCTCTGGGGCCAACGTCCTGACTTTC.